The sequence of this T cell receptor beta chain was determined in a study of beta chain features in type 1 diabetes. Points from the study as a whole: Patients with type 1 diabetes carried fewer insertions and had more deletions at their VDJ junctions. There was a moderate but significant shortening of TCRB CDR3s in all four CD4+ subsets of Type 1 diabetes patients.

Sequencing targeted expressed TCRB transcripts, as all isolated RNA had been reverse transcribed. Measured with immunoSEQ multiplex PCR; TCRdb has only the in-frame clones, and not every one. The sample consists of 600,000 or so clones, around an eighth of them appearing once. In the case of this clone: Its antigen remains unknown.

CDR1 and CDR2 (germline): SGHNT, YYREEE (reference sequence). V lost 3 bases, J lost 0 bases, and 9 bases stayed unmatched. The CDR3 loop spans 17 amino acids. This sequence originates from a man younger than 45 with type 1 diabetes. The gene calls are TRBV5-4 and TRBJ2-3, with 8 bases identical to TRBD2. Sample: naive CD4+ T cells from blood. DNA of the CDR3: TGTGCCAGCAGCTCGGGGGGGGAGGCTGCTAGCACAGATACGCAGTATTTT. Protein sequence: CASSSGGEAASTDTQYF.